This TCR beta chain was identified in a study of cytomegalovirus exposure and HLA in healthy donors. Points from the study as a whole: Per a prior analysis, the majority of TCR beta V segments were productive roughly 87% or roughly 30% of the time. The authors later found most CMV-associated TCR beta chains appeared HLA-restricted. The study labeled more than 150 TCR beta chains cytomegalovirus-associated.

To note about this clone: Its antigen is not known.

V was pared by 4 bases and J by 5 bases, with 15 bases between. CDR1 is SGDLS and CDR2 is YYNGEE in the germline V gene. CDR3 length: 14 residues. PCR amplification relied on 60 Vbeta primers (plus 13 Jbeta primers). TCRdb's copy holds only in-frame clones and misses some; the assay was immunoSEQ multiplex PCR. This sample has tens of thousands of clones, with roughly three quarters found just once. The sequencing sample was made of PBMCs. The chain joins TRBV9 to TRBJ2-5, with a possible D match to TRBD1 (6 bases). The sequence came from a man aged 25 to 45 in good health and CMV-seronegative. The CDR3 DNA follows: TGTGCCAGCAGCCTGGACAGTTTTGCCGAGACCCAGTACTTC. Translating it yields CASSLDSFAETQYF.